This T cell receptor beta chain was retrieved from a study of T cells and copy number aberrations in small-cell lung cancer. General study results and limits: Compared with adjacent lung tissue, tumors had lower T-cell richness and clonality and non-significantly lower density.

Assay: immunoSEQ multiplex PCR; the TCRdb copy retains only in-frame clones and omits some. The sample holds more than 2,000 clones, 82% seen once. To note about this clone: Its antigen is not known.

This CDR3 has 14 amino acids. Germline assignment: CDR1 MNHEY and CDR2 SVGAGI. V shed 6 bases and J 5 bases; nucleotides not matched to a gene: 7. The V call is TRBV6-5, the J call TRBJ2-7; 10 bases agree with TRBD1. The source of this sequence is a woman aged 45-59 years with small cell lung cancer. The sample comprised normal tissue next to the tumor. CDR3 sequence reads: CASSPGQGGDEQYF. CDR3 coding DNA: TGTGCCAGCAGCCCCGGACAGGGGGGGGACGAGCAGTACTTC.